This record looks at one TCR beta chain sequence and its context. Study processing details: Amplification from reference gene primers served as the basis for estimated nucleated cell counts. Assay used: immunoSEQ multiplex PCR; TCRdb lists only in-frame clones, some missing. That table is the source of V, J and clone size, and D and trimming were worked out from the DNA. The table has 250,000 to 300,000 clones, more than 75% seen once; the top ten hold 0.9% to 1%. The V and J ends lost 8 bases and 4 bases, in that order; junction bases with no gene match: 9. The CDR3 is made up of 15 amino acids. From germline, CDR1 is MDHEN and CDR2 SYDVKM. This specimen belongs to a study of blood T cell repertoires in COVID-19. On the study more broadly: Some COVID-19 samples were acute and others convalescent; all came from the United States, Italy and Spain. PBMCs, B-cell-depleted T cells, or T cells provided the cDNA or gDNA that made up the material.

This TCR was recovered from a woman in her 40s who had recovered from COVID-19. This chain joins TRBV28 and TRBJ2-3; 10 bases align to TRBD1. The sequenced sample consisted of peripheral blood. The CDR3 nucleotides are TGTGCCAGCCGACCCGGGACAGGGGTCGCAGATACGCAGTATTTT. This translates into CASRPGTGVADTQYF.